This passage covers 5 T cell receptor beta chains from one sample sequenced in a study of early stage breast cancer tumors. Profiling relied on immunoSEQ multiplex PCR, and the TCRdb table lists in-frame clones only, not all of them. Among tens of thousands of clones, 75% to 95% were seen once, and the ten largest hold about 5%. Input material: blood. These receptors were taken from a person aged 65-85 years with breast cancer.

This clone was seen only once. V usage is TRBV21-1 and J usage is TRBJ1-1. TRBV21-1 is noted as a pseudogene. CDR3 length equals 16 residues. CDR3 sequence: CASSKEYGRGGTEAFF. CDR3 bases: TGTGCCAGCAGCAAAGAATATGGTCGGGGGGGAACTGAAGCTTTCTTT.

The chain uses TRBV19 and TRBJ1-4; 7 bases line up with TRBD1. Germline lookup yields CDR1 LNHDA and CDR2 SQIVND (reference sequence). V was clipped by 6 bases and J by 0 bases; unmatched bases: 10. The CDR3 extends over 17 amino acids. CDR3: CASSFSRQGPTNEKLFF. The DNA for the CDR3 is TGTGCCAGTAGCTTTTCCCGACAGGGACCAACTAATGAAAAACTGTTTTTT.

V and J are TRBV5-1 and TRBJ2-7, with 8 bases matching TRBD1. J was trimmed by 1 base and V by 2 bases; bases with no gene match: 8. This CDR3 spans 16 amino acids. Germline V CDR1 and CDR2: SGHRS, YFSETQ. Written as DNA, the CDR3 is TGCGCCAGCAGCTTACGGGGACAGGAGTCTTCCTACGAGCAGTACTTC. It translates to CASSLRGQESSYEQYF.

There are a few counts of this clone. The rearrangement uses TRBV10-1 and TRBJ2-2; no definite D call. Trimming pared 6 bases from V and 6 bases from J, leaving 11 bases between. The CDR3 covers 13 residues. Germline V lookup: CDR1 WNHNN, CDR2 SYGVQD (reference sequence). CDR3 DNA sequence: TGCGCCAGCAGGAGCCACTTGTCCGGGGAGCTGTTTTTT. Translating it yields CASRSHLSGELFF.

The chain couples TRBV6-5 to TRBJ1-1, with 10 bases aligning to TRBD1. The CDR3 has 15 amino acids. The germline V gene has CDR1 MNHEY and CDR2 SVGAGI. With 0 bases clipped from V and 10 bases from J, the junction kept 8 bases outside the gene matches. The CDR3 reads CASSYSTGGGTGAFF. CDR3 nucleotide sequence: TGTGCCAGCAGTTACTCGACAGGGGGCGGAACGGGAGCTTTCTTT.